The 28 T cell receptor beta chains below come from one sample, sequenced in a study of T cell repertoires in aging, cancer and after chemotherapy. Amplification of TCR beta used genomic DNA extracted from peripheral blood. Multiplex touch-down PCR with TRB-A/B primers amplified rearranged V-D-J TRB sequences. TCRdb redid the calling of the multiplex PCR reads with MiXCR, one entry per CDR3 protein. The table has over 3,500 distinct CDR3 sequences, about a quarter seen once. What was sequenced was blood. The receptors were sampled from a human donor with a blood cancer.

This clonotype was detected only a few times. The V call is TRBV5-5, the J call TRBJ2-4; no definite D call. Trimming left V 0 bases short and J 6 bases short, with 13 bases between. The CDR3 loop spans 15 amino acids. Germline assignment: CDR1 SGHKS and CDR2 YYEKEE (reference sequence). In nucleotides, the CDR3 is TGTGCCAGCAGCTTGGATTTAGGATTAGGAAACATTCAGTACTTC. This encodes CASSLDLGLGNIQYF.

J is TRBJ1-1 and V is TRBV5-4; 9 bases match TRBD1. This CDR3 spans 12 amino acids. V lost 3 bases and J lost 8; bases outside the gene matches: 2. Germline values: CDR1 SGHNT, CDR2 YYREEE (reference sequence). The CDR3 region has the DNA TGTGCCAGCAGCTCTGGGACAGGGGAAGCTTTCTTT. It specifies CASSSGTGEAFF.

This clonotype is judged medium-sized. The J gene is TRBJ2-2, the V gene TRBV27, with 7 nucleotides matching TRBD1. The CDR3 contains 16 residues. Germline lookup yields CDR1 MNHEY and CDR2 SMNVEV (reference sequence). V lost 6 bases and J lost 4; bases outside the gene matches: 11. CDR3 in amino acids: CASRNFPGQFTGELFF. DNA of the CDR3: TGTGCCAGCAGAAATTTTCCGGGACAGTTCACCGGGGAGCTGTTTTTT.

A few counts support this clonotype. A read error may produce the germline difference seen at one junction end. This rearrangement joins TRBV20-1 to TRBJ2-5; no reliable D call. The CDR3 contains 13 residues. CDR1 is DFQATT and CDR2 is SNEGSKA in the germline V gene (reference sequence). As DNA, the CDR3 is TGCAGTGCCAGAGGTGAATCGTCGGAGACCCAGTACTTC. Translating it yields CSARGESSETQYF.

As to this clonotype: Relative to the germline gene, one junction end is altered; a read error may explain this. The chain uses TRBV6-1 and TRBJ2-7; the D is unclear. Germline CDR1 and CDR2: MNHNS and SASEGT. The CDR3 has 14 amino acids. The CDR3 loop is CASSGSHSRYAQYF. For the CDR3, the DNA is TGTGCCAGCAGTGGGAGTCACAGCAGGTACGCGCAGTACTTC.

As for this clonotype: This could be a read error, since a much larger clone is one nucleotide away. This chain uses TRBV19 with TRBJ2-1; D perhaps matches TRBD2 (5 bases). This CDR3 has 15 residues. Per the germline V gene, CDR1 is LNHDA and CDR2 is SQIVND (reference sequence). CDR3 in DNA: TGTGCCAGTAGTTCTTTTGGCGGGCTCACCAATAAGCAGTTCTTC. It codes for CASSSFGGLTNKQFF.

This clonotype is medium-sized by share. This chain links TRBV19 with TRBJ2-7; D is uncertain. Trimming stripped 3 bases from V and 0 bases from J, with 9 bases between. The CDR3 is made up of 14 amino acids. The germline V gene has CDR1 LNHDA and CDR2 SQIVND (reference sequence). CDR3 region: CASSMTRSSYEQYF. Written as DNA, the CDR3 is TGTGCCAGTAGTATGACCCGCAGCTCCTACGAGCAGTACTTC.

With respect to this clonotype: A read error may be the cause here, since a much bigger clone is one base away. The V gene is TRBV19, the J gene TRBJ2-3; 13 nucleotides match TRBD2. With V trimmed by 4 bases and J by 3 bases, 10 bases remained unmatched. Germline V CDR1 and CDR2: LNHDA, SQIVND (reference sequence). The CDR3 is 18 residues long. The CDR3 DNA reads as TGTGCCAGTAGTAGCGGGACTAGCGGGACGATCGGTACAGATACGCAGTATTTT. Its translation: CASSSGTSGTIGTDTQYF.

This clonotype is classed as hyperexpanded. The gene calls are TRBV30 and TRBJ2-7, with TRBD1 as a possible D gene (6 bases). The germline V and J ends were trimmed by 2 bases and 3 bases, with 17 bases remaining between them. The germline V gene has CDR1 GTSNPN and CDR2 SVGIG (reference sequence). The CDR3 consists of 15 residues. The CDR3 here is CAWSPPVIGGYEQYF. In nucleotides, the CDR3 is TGTGCCTGGAGTCCCCCGGTCATAGGGGGCTACGAGCAGTACTTC.

This clonotype was observed a handful of times. The chain carries TRBV19 and TRBJ2-2; a weak D match, TRBD1 (7 bases). V was clipped by 3 bases and J by 0 bases, with 11 bases between them. Germline values: CDR1 LNHDA, CDR2 SQIVND (reference sequence). There are 16 residues in the CDR3. The CDR3 protein is CASSIRGTANTGELFF. The DNA for the CDR3 is TGTGCCAGTAGTATCCGCGGGACAGCGAACACCGGGGAGCTGTTTTTT.

The chain couples TRBV20-1 to TRBJ2-3, with D possibly being TRBD2 (7 bases). CDR1 and CDR2 from the germline V gene are DFQATT and SNEGSKA (reference sequence). The CDR3 totals 17 residues. Deletions cut 1 base from V and 1 base from J, with 18 bases between. This chain's CDR3 is CSARAVRGAGGTDTQYF. In DNA form, the CDR3 reads TGCAGTGCTAGAGCCGTTCGGGGGGCGGGAGGCACAGATACGCAGTATTTT.

This clonotype was observed a few times. This chain joins TRBV20-1 and TRBJ2-5; 15 bases agree with TRBD2. Losses at the gene ends were 6 bases for V and 2 bases for J; bases not matched to a gene: 4. Germline CDR1 is DFQATT and CDR2 is SNEGSKA (reference sequence). This CDR3 has 15 residues. The CDR3 sequence: CSADGTSGRQETQYF. DNA for the CDR3: TGCAGTGCCGACGGGACTAGCGGGAGGCAAGAGACCCAGTACTTC.

The J gene is TRBJ2-1, the V gene TRBV27, with 12 bases lining up with TRBD2. The CDR3 sequence is 19 residues long. Germline V gene sequence: CDR1 MNHEY, CDR2 SMNVEV (reference sequence). After removal of 5 bases from V and 5 bases from J, the junction contained 16 bases not matched to a gene. The CDR3 bases are TGTGCCAGCAGTCAGAGGACTAGCGGGATCAAAAGCCGGAACAATGAGCAGTTCTTC. Its protein product is CASSQRTSGIKSRNNEQFF.

Relative to its sample, this clonotype is medium-sized. The CDR3 loop is CASSLANEQFF. In DNA, the CDR3 is TGTGCCAGCAGCTTGGCCAATGAGCAGTTCTTC. The chain combines TRBV5-6 with TRBJ2-1; no reliable D call. Germline V gene data show CDR1 as SGHDT and CDR2 as YYEEEE. The CDR3 contains 11 residues. Trimming took 0 bases from V and 6 from J, leaving 1 base between them.

This clonotype was counted only a few times. The DNA for the CDR3 is TGTGCCAGCAGCTTAGTCCCCTCTCGGACTAGTTTGACACACAATGAGCAGTTCTTC. This translates into CASSLVPSRTSLTHNEQFF. The V call is TRBV11-2, the J call TRBJ2-1, with 7 bases fitting TRBD2. The length of the CDR3 is 19 residues. CDR1 is SGHAT, CDR2 FQNNGV, per germline. After removal of 1 base from V and 5 bases from J, the junction contained 17 bases not matched to a gene.

In the case of this clonotype: A junction end diverges from the germline sequence, so it may reflect a read error. The V gene is TRBV7-6, the J gene TRBJ2-2; D unresolved. This CDR3 has 16 amino acids. Per the germline V gene, CDR1 is SGHVS and CDR2 is FNYEAQ. The CDR3 coding sequence is TGTACCAGCAGCTTAGCCCACGGGTCGAACACCGGGGAGCTGTTTTTT. Translation gives CTSSLAHGSNTGELFF.

This chain links TRBV6-1 with TRBJ1-6; the match to TRBD1 covers 7 bases. The germline V gene has CDR1 MNHNS and CDR2 SASEGT. With V trimmed by 7 bases and J by 4 bases, 7 bases remained unmatched. The CDR3 has 15 residues. The DNA for the CDR3 is TGTGCCAGCATCAAGGGGGCCGAATATAATTCACCCCTCCACTTT. It encodes CASIKGAEYNSPLHF.

This clonotype was counted only a few times. This chain connects TRBV19 to TRBJ2-5; a possible D gene is TRBD2 (6 bases). The V end lost 11 bases, the J end lost 7 bases, and 20 bases lay between the germline ends. Germline CDR1 is LNHDA and CDR2 is SQIVND (reference sequence). The CDR3 sequence is 13 residues long. CDR3 region: CASRGSEQWTQYF. The CDR3 DNA is TGTGCCTCCCGGGGGAGCGAACAGTGGACCCAGTACTTC.

A few counts support this clonotype. J is TRBJ1-2 and V is TRBV6-1; tentatively, D is TRBD1 (6 bases). CDR1 and CDR2 from the germline V gene are MNHNS and SASEGT. There are 16 residues in the CDR3. The V gene lost 4 bases and the J gene lost 6 bases, with 21 bases spanning the gap. The DNA of the CDR3 is TGTGCCAGCAGTGGACGTAGCAGGGGTGGTGGGGATGGCTACACCTTC. Translation gives CASSGRSRGGGDGYTF.

This clonotype is medium-sized (0.01 to 0.1%) within its sample. The rearrangement joins TRBV5-6 to TRBJ2-2; the match to TRBD2 covers 8 bases. The CDR3 runs to 14 residues. Germline V gene data show CDR1 as SGHDT and CDR2 as YYEEEE. The junction had 5 bases not matched to a gene; V was cut back by 3 bases and J by 7 bases. The chain's CDR3 is CASSWGLEDGELFF. Here the CDR3 DNA reads TGTGCCAGCAGCTGGGGACTAGAGGACGGGGAGCTGTTTTTT.

The chain recombines TRBV10-3 with TRBJ2-3, with TRBD2 as a possible D gene (5 bases). Germline V lookup: CDR1 ENHRY, CDR2 SYGVKD. The CDR3 covers 15 residues. V lost 6 bases, J lost 4 bases, and 17 bases lay in between. The CDR3 here is CAISYLAGGADTQYF. The CDR3 DNA reads as TGTGCCATCAGCTACCTAGCTGGAGGCGCAGATACGCAGTATTTT.

About this clonotype: A clone one base away is much larger, so this may be a read error. The genes are TRBV27 and TRBJ1-5; no clear D gene. V lost 3 bases and J lost 10, with 13 bases in between. The CDR3 loop spans 13 amino acids. Germline CDR1 and CDR2: MNHEY and SMNVEV (reference sequence). The CDR3, as DNA: TGTGCCAGCAGTTTGGACTCCAGTCATCCCCAGCATTTT. Protein product: CASSLDSSHPQHF.

By frequency in the sample, this clonotype is medium-sized. The chain carries TRBV12-3 or TRBV12-4 and TRBJ2-3, with 12 bases fitting TRBD2. After removal of 5 bases from V and 6 bases from J, the junction contained 6 bases not matched to a gene. This CDR3 contains 15 residues. The CDR3 reads CASSPETSGSDTQYF. DNA of the CDR3: TGTGCCAGCAGTCCCGAGACTAGCGGGAGTGATACGCAGTATTTT.

Remarks on this clonotype: The junction departs from germline at one end; a sequencing error may be responsible. The CDR3 here is CASSFGAPGVSEQFF. The CDR3 nucleotides are TGTGCTAGCAGCTTTGGGGCGCCGGGGGTGAGTGAGCAGTTCTTC. V is TRBV7-7 and J is TRBJ2-1; possibly TRBD2 for D (6 bases). There are 15 residues in the CDR3. Germline V lookup: CDR1 SSHAT, CDR2 FNYEAQ (reference sequence).

This clonotype came up a few times. This chain uses TRBV10-3 with TRBJ2-2, with TRBD2 matching over 8 bases. V gave up 7 bases and J gave up 4 bases; unmatched junction bases: 5. This CDR3 has 14 residues. CDR1 and CDR2 (germline): ENHRY, SYGVKD. CDR3 coding DNA: TGTGCCATCAAAGCGGGAGAGTTCACCGGGGAGCTGTTTTTT. Protein: CAIKAGEFTGELFF.

The V gene is TRBV10-1, the J gene TRBJ2-1, with D perhaps matching TRBD2 (7 bases). The CDR3 length is 16 residues. V lost 2 bases and J lost 12, with 23 bases in between. Looked up from germline, CDR1 is WNHNN and CDR2 is SYGVQD (reference sequence). As DNA, the CDR3 is TGCGCCAGCAGTGAGCAAGGGGGGAGGGCCGGCGTAGCGCAGTTCTTC. This encodes CASSEQGGRAGVAQFF.

CDR3 region: CASSKIGGMGTEAFF. The CDR3 nucleotides read TGTGCCAGCAGCAAGATTGGGGGGATGGGCACTGAAGCTTTCTTT. The chain has TRBV7-9 and TRBJ1-1; weak D call: TRBD1 (5 bases). V lost 5 bases to trimming and J lost 4 bases, with 17 bases between them. The CDR3 consists of 15 residues. From germline, CDR1 is SEHNR and CDR2 FQNEAQ (reference sequence).

The chain recombines TRBV19 with TRBJ1-1, with D possibly matching TRBD1 (5 bases). Deletions cut 5 bases from V and 7 bases from J, with 17 bases between. The CDR3 is 14 residues long. CDR1 LNHDA and CDR2 SQIVND come from the germline V gene (reference sequence). The CDR3 sequence: CASSRREAGIEAFF. DNA for the CDR3: TGTGCCAGTAGTCGTCGAGAGGCAGGGATTGAAGCTTTCTTT.